One TCR beta chain is described in this entry. The CDR3 contains 16 residues. The germline gives CDR1 MNHNS, CDR2 SASEGT. The ends were cut back, 6 bases at V and 3 bases at J, with 21 bases in the middle. The data originate from a study of CD8 T cells in Susac syndrome. An input of about 0.45 to 1 ug of RNA was subjected to reverse transcription using random hexamers. TCRdb re-analysed the immunoSEQ multiplex PCR reads in MiXCR, keeping a single row per CDR3 protein. This sample has some 110,000 distinct CDR3 sequences, with around 94% found just once. This chain uses TRBV6-1 with TRBJ2-7, with D unclear. The origin of this receptor is a human donor in good health. Sequencing input: CD4+ T cells from PBMCs. CDR3 loop: CASRALPQTDLYEQYF. The CDR3 DNA is TGTGCCAGCAGGGCCCTGCCGCAGACTGACCTCTACGAGCAGTACTTC.